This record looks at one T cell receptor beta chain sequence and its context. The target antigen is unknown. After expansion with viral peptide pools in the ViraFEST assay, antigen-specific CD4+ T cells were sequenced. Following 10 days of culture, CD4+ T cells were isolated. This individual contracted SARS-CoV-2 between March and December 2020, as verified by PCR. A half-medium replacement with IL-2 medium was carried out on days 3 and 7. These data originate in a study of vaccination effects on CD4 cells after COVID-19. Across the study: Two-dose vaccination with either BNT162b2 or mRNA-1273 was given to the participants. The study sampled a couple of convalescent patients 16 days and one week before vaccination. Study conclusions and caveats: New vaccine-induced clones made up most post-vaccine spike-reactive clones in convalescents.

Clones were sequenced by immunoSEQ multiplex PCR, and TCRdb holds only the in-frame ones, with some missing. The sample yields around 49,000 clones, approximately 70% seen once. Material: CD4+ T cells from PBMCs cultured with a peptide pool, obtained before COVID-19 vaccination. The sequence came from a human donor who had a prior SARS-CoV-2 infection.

The CDR3 loop is CASSFVGTSGGTDEQYF. CDR3 nucleotide sequence: TGTGCCAGCAGCTTTGTCGGGACTAGCGGGGGGACCGACGAGCAGTACTTC. J is TRBJ2-7 and V is TRBV7-2; 15 bases are a match to TRBD2. The CDR3 loop spans 17 amino acids. The ends lost 3 bases at V and 5 bases at J; junction bases unmatched: 8. Germline V gene lookup returns CDR1 SGHTA and CDR2 FQGNSA.